The 20 T cell receptor beta chains below were found in one sample sequenced in a study of shared clonotypes between healthy human individuals. Repertoires were generated with immunoSEQ multiplex PCR, while TCRdb's copy carries only in-frame clones and drops some. The table has about 1 million clones, 70% to 80% seen once; the top ten hold approximately 0.56%. Material for sequencing was memory CD4+ T cells from PBMCs. Indicated subset: CD45RA-negative fraction. All receptors derive from a man aged 18 to 29 in good health. Some clones in this sample may be carry-over from other donors' samples.

The CDR3 DNA is TGTGCCAGCAGCACGAACGGGCCGTACGAGCAGTACTTC. It yields the protein CASSTNGPYEQYF. The chain recombines TRBV7-8 with TRBJ2-7; no clear D. Trimming cost V 5 bases and J 4 bases, with 12 bases left between them. Germline V gene sequence: CDR1 SGHVS, CDR2 FQNEAQ. The CDR3 is made up of 13 amino acids.

The gene calls are TRBV18 and TRBJ2-1; 8 positions match TRBD2. This CDR3 has 14 residues. Germline CDR1 is KGHSH and CDR2 is LQKENI. V gave up 3 bases and J gave up 7 bases; unmatched junction bases: 5. Here the CDR3 DNA reads TGTGCCAGCTCACCCGGGACTAGTTTAAATGAGCAGTTCTTC. Protein sequence: CASSPGTSLNEQFF.

This chain connects TRBV27 to TRBJ1-2; D perhaps matches TRBD1 (6 bases). V was pared by 0 bases and J by 7 bases, with 9 bases between. The CDR3 spans 13 residues. CDR1 is MNHEY, CDR2 SMNVEV, per germline (reference sequence). The CDR3 reads CASSLSGGRGYTF. CDR3 nucleotide sequence: TGTGCCAGCAGTTTATCAGGGGGTCGTGGCTACACCTTC.

This clone was observed a handful of times. The chain is built from TRBV19 and TRBJ1-5; D gene ambiguous. The CDR3 consists of 11 residues. V lost 5 bases and J lost 7, with 6 bases in between. The germline V gene encodes CDR1 LNHDA and CDR2 SQIVND (reference sequence). CDR3 in amino acids: CASSLLQPQHF. The CDR3 nucleotides read TGTGCCAGTAGTTTACTGCAGCCCCAGCATTTT.

This clone was detected only a few times. This chain uses TRBV5-1 with TRBJ2-5; TRBD2 aligns across 14 bases. The CDR3 is 19 amino acids. V gave up 2 bases and J gave up 1 base; unmatched junction bases: 10. Germline lookup yields CDR1 SGHRS and CDR2 YFSETQ. The DNA of the CDR3 is TGCGCCAGCAGCTTACTAGGGACTAGCGGGAGTTTTCGCCAAGAGACCCAGTACTTC. This encodes CASSLLGTSGSFRQETQYF.

The V call is TRBV6-5, the J call TRBJ1-4, with TRBD1 matching over 8 bases. The CDR3 consists of 15 residues. Germline CDR1 and CDR2: MNHEY and SVGAGI. V shed 2 bases and J 4 bases; nucleotides not matched to a gene: 3. The CDR3 region has the DNA TGTGCCAGCAGTTACCAGGGGGCGGTTAATGAAAAACTGTTTTTT. This codes for CASSYQGAVNEKLFF.

The chain is built from TRBV30 and TRBJ2-7; D perhaps matches TRBD1 (6 bases). Germline lookup yields CDR1 GTSNPN and CDR2 SVGIG (reference sequence). Trimming took 0 bases from V and 13 from J, leaving 13 bases between them. The CDR3 runs to 11 residues. CDR3 sequence reads: CAWSVGGTLYF. The CDR3 DNA is TGTGCCTGGAGTGTAGGGGGAACTCTATACTTC. The full variable domain, in which reference TRBV30 and TRBJ2-7 provide the parts outside the CDR3, is SQTIHQWPATLVQPVGSPLSLECTVEGTSNPNLYWYRQAAGRGLQLLFYSVGIGQISSEVPQNLSASRPQDRQFILSSKKLLLSDSGFYLCAWSVGGTLYFGPGTRLTVT.

In this sample, this clone turned up once. The rearrangement joins TRBV5-1 to TRBJ1-3; D possibly corresponds to TRBD1 (6 bases). The CDR3 loop spans 13 amino acids. The V end was cut by 4 bases, the J end by 1 base, with 6 bases between. Per germline, CDR1 SGHRS and CDR2 YFSETQ. The CDR3 sequence is CASSGQSGNTIYF. The CDR3 DNA is TGCGCCAGCAGCGGACAGTCTGGAAACACCATATATTTT.

The genes are TRBV5-1 and TRBJ1-3; TRBD1 might be the D (6 bases). V was shortened by 0 bases and J by 4 bases, with 14 bases between the two germline ends. Per the germline V gene, CDR1 is SGHRS and CDR2 is YFSETQ. This CDR3 is built from 16 residues. CDR3 in amino acids: CASSLEGGAQGNTIYF. The CDR3, as DNA: TGCGCCAGCAGCTTGGAGGGGGGTGCTCAAGGAAACACCATATATTTT.

The V call is TRBV29-1, the J call TRBJ2-6; D is ambiguous. Germline V gene data show CDR1 as SQVTM and CDR2 as ANQGSEA. This CDR3 contains 14 residues. Trimming removed 2 bases at V and 2 bases at J, with 7 bases between. This CDR3 reads CSVELAAGANVLTF. The CDR3 DNA follows: TGCAGCGTTGAATTAGCAGCTGGGGCCAACGTCCTGACTTTC. Based on the CDR3 plus reference TRBV29-1 and TRBJ2-6, the full variable domain is SAVISQKPSRDICQRGTSLTIQCQVDSQVTMMFWYRQQPGQSLTLIATANQGSEATYESGFVIDKFPISRPNLTFSTLTVSNMSPEDSSIYLCSVELAAGANVLTFGAGSRLTVL.

The chain joins TRBV5-1 to TRBJ2-1, with 9 bases aligning to TRBD2. The CDR3 runs to 17 residues. J lost 6 bases, V lost 0 bases, and 10 bases had no gene match. Germline values: CDR1 SGHRS, CDR2 YFSETQ. As DNA, the CDR3 is TGCGCCAGCAGCTTGGCGGCGGGAGGGCTAAACCCCAATGAGCAGTTCTTC. It translates to CASSLAAGGLNPNEQFF.

The rearrangement links TRBV5-1 to TRBJ2-7; D unclear. Germline lookup yields CDR1 SGHRS and CDR2 YFSETQ. Trimming left V 2 bases short and J 4 bases short, with 10 bases between. The CDR3 extends over 13 amino acids. CDR3 nucleotide sequence: TGCGCCAGCAGCTTTGTGTTAGGGTACGAGCAGTACTTC. The encoded protein is CASSFVLGYEQYF. The variable domain in full, completed from reference TRBV5-1 and TRBJ2-7, reads KAGVTQTPRYLIKTRGQQVTLSCSPISGHRSVSWYQQTPGQGLQFLFEYFSETQRNKGNFPGRFSGRQFSNSRSEMNVSTLELGDSALYLCASSFVLGYEQYFGPGTRLTVT.

V usage is TRBV7-2 and J usage is TRBJ2-3; no definite D call. Germline V gene data show CDR1 as SGHTA and CDR2 as FQGNSA. With 2 bases removed from V and 2 bases from J, the gap between germline ends came to 11 bases. The CDR3 runs to 15 residues. This chain's CDR3 is CASSLTWHPTDTQYF. The CDR3 bases are TGTGCCAGCAGCTTAACGTGGCACCCCACAGATACGCAGTATTTT.

V and J are TRBV5-1 and TRBJ1-1; D perhaps matches TRBD1 (5 bases). There are 16 residues in the CDR3. V was pared by 1 base and J by 1 base, with 14 bases between. Germline CDR1 reads SGHRS; CDR2 reads YFSETQ. The CDR3 loop is CASSLNSDRGNTEAFF. In nucleotides, the CDR3 is TGCGCCAGCAGCTTGAACTCAGATAGGGGGAACACTGAAGCTTTCTTT.

This clone was observed a handful of times. The chain is built from TRBV7-4 and TRBJ2-2; either TRBD1 or TRBD2 may fit D (5 bases each). CDR3 size: 17 residues. With 1 base removed from V and 0 bases from J, the gap between germline ends came to 12 bases. Germline V gives CDR1 SGHVT, CDR2 SQSDAQ. Here the CDR3 reads CASSLGFGAPNTGELFF. The CDR3 nucleotides are TGTGCCAGCAGCTTAGGATTCGGGGCCCCGAACACCGGGGAGCTGTTTTTT.

The chain has TRBV28 and TRBJ1-2, with TRBD1 as a possible D gene (6 bases). Germline loops: CDR1 MDHEN, CDR2 SYDVKM. With 1 base removed from V and 8 bases from J, the gap between germline ends came to 14 bases. This CDR3 comprises 14 residues. CDR3 nucleotide sequence: TGTGCCAGCAGTTTATCGGCAGGGGCGGGCGGCTACACCTTC. This gives the protein CASSLSAGAGGYTF.

The chain links TRBV7-2 to TRBJ2-3, with 8 bases aligning to TRBD2. Germline CDR1 and CDR2: SGHTA and FQGNSA. This CDR3 comprises 14 residues. V dropped 5 bases and J dropped 4; count of bases not matched to a gene: 5. CDR3 sequence: CASSPSGGSDTQYF. CDR3 sequence (DNA): TGTGCCAGCAGCCCCTCGGGGGGGTCAGATACGCAGTATTTT.

The chain links TRBV6-5 to TRBJ1-5; D is undetermined. The V gene lost 7 bases and the J gene lost 3 bases, with 7 bases spanning the gap. Per the germline V gene, CDR1 is MNHEY and CDR2 is SVGAGI. The CDR3 is 12 residues long. CDR3 sequence (DNA): TGTGCCAGCAACAGCCCCAATCAGCCCCAGCATTTT. Its protein product is CASNSPNQPQHF.

This clone occurred a few times. CDR3 sequence (DNA): TGTGCCAGCAGCCTCCATTATGGGACAGTTGGCACTGAAGCTTTCTTT. Translating gives CASSLHYGTVGTEAFF. The chain couples TRBV11-1 to TRBJ1-1, with 7 bases fitting TRBD1. V was pared by 5 bases and J by 4 bases, with 13 bases of the junction left unmatched. Germline values: CDR1 SGHAT, CDR2 FQDESV (reference sequence). CDR3 length: 16 amino acids.

The chain carries TRBV19 and TRBJ1-2; D not certain. Trimming pared 9 bases from V and 3 bases from J, leaving 20 bases between. The V gene's germline CDR1 is LNHDA and CDR2 SQIVND (reference sequence). The CDR3 is made up of 15 amino acids. Here the CDR3 DNA reads TGTGCCAGCCTCTCCCCCCTACCAGGCGACTATGGCTACACCTTC. It yields the protein CASLSPLPGDYGYTF.